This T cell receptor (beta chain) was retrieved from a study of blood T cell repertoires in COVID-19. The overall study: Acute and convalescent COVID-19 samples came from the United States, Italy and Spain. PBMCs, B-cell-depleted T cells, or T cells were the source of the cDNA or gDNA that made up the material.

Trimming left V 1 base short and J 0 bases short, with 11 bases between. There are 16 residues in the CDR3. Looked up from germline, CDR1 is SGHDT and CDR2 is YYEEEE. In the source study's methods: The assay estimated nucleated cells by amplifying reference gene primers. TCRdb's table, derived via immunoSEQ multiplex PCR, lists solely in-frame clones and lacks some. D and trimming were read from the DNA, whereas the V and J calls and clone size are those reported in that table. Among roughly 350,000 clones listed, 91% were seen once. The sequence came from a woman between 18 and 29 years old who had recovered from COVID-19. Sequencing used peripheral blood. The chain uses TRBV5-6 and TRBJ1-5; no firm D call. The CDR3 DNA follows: TGTGCCAGCAGCTTGTATGCAGGCCATAGCAATCAGCCCCAGCATTTT. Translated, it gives CASSLYAGHSNQPQHF.